These 30 T cell receptor beta chains share one sample of origin, sequenced in a study of tumor-infiltrating lymphocytes in glioblastoma multiforme. TCRB libraries came from RNA via three nested multiplex PCR rounds. Via MiXCR, TCRdb re-called the multiplex PCR reads, giving one row per CDR3 protein. The sample contains about 32,000 distinct CDR3 sequences, approximately 60% of which appear only once. Sequencing was performed on brain tumor tissue. The origin of the receptors is a male donor with glioblastoma.

The CDR3 nucleotides read TGCGCCAGCAGCCTTCTTTGGCCCAACACCGGGGAGCTGTTTTTT. It translates to CASSLLWPNTGELFF. The chain has TRBV4-3 and TRBJ2-2; D gene ambiguous. The CDR3 is 15 amino acids. Germline CDR1 LGHNA, CDR2 YSLEER. V gave up 4 bases and J gave up 2 bases, with 11 bases separating them.

This clonotype was counted only a few times. At one end the junction does not follow the germline gene, possibly because of a read error. The V call is TRBV30, the J call TRBJ1-2; D is uncertain. The CDR3 totals 15 residues. CDR1 and CDR2 (germline): GTSNPN, SVGIG (reference sequence). The CDR3 nucleotides read TGTGCCTGGAGCCCGCCCCACCACTCTAACTATGGCTACGCCTTC. Translation gives CAWSPPHHSNYGYAF.

This clonotype has just one count. This sequence may be a read error, since a much larger clone differs from it by one base. The J gene is TRBJ2-1, the V gene TRBV28; 10 bases map to TRBD1. CDR3 length: 14 amino acids. Germline CDR1 is MDHEN and CDR2 is SYDVKM. CDR3 bases: TGTGCCGGTCAGACAGGGGGCTCCTACAATGTGCAGTTCTTC. It yields the protein CAGQTGGSYNVQFF. Full variable domain (rest looked up from reference TRBV28 and TRBJ2-1): DVKVTQSSRYLVKRTGEKVFLECVQDMDHENMFWYRQDPGLGLRLIYFSYDVKMKEKGDIPEGYSVSREKKERFSLILESASTNQTSMYLCAGQTGGSYNVQFFGPGTRLTVL.

Notes on this clonotype: A read error may explain this, as a much larger clone is one base away. Since no conserved phenylalanine or tryptophan closes the CDR3, a read error is the likely cause. The CDR3 DNA follows: TGTGCCACCAGTGACCTGACAGGGGGCTGGACCCAGTACCTC. This encodes CATSDLTGGWTQYL. The V call is TRBV24-1, the J call TRBJ2-5, with 10 positions matching TRBD1. Germline trimming cut 4 bases from V and 7 bases from J; bases unmatched to any gene: 5. This CDR3 has 14 amino acids. The germline V gene has CDR1 KGHDR and CDR2 SFDVKD.

This clonotype was observed once. One end of the junction varies from germline; a read error may be responsible. This chain joins TRBV30 and TRBJ2-7; D unclear. The CDR3 length is 12 residues. The germline V gene encodes CDR1 GTSNPN and CDR2 SVGIG (reference sequence). The CDR3 loop is CAWSVLRNKQYF. The CDR3 coding sequence is TGTGCCTGGAGTGTTTTGAGGAACAAGCAGTATTTC.

On this clonotype itself: The junction differs from germline at one of its ends, possibly a read error. V gene TRBV29-1 combines with J gene TRBJ1-6; D may be TRBD1 (6 bases). This CDR3 contains 13 residues. Germline loops: CDR1 SQVTM, CDR2 ANQGSEA. CDR3 DNA sequence: TGCGGCGTTGCCGGGGGCAGAGAATCACCCCTCCACTTT. Translated, it gives CGVAGGRESPLHF.

In regard to this clonotype: Mismatch with germline at one junction end may stem from a read error. The chain combines TRBV4-1 with TRBJ2-7; TRBD2 might be the D (6 bases). The germline CDR1 and CDR2 sequences are MGHRA and YSYEKL. CDR3 length equals 16 residues. The DNA of the CDR3 is TGCGCCAGCAGCCAAGAGGAGGGGATAGGCTCCTACGAGCAGTATTTC. Its translation is CASSQEEGIGSYEQYF.

The V gene is TRBV24-1, the J gene TRBJ2-6, with D uncertain. The CDR3 loop spans 15 amino acids. The germline V gene has CDR1 KGHDR and CDR2 SFDVKD. With 2 bases removed from V and 4 bases from J, the gap between germline ends came to 8 bases. CDR3 in DNA: TGTGCCACCAGTGATTACAGAAGGGGGGCCAACGTCCTGACTTTC. It encodes CATSDYRRGANVLTF.

The V call is TRBV6-5, the J call TRBJ1-1; possible D gene TRBD1, 6 bases. Germline CDR1 MNHEY, CDR2 SVGAGI. With 4 bases removed from V and 11 bases from J, the gap between germline ends came to 17 bases. This CDR3 region has 13 residues. This CDR3 reads CASSSPEGVGAFF. Here the CDR3 DNA reads TGTGCCAGCAGTTCACCCGAGGGGGTAGGTGCTTTCTTT.

The V call is TRBV4-3, the J call TRBJ2-7; D might be TRBD2 (6 bases). The V end lost 0 bases, the J end lost 8 bases, and 17 bases lay between the germline ends. The CDR3 extends over 15 amino acids. Germline assignment: CDR1 LGHNA and CDR2 YSLEER. CDR3 protein: CASSQDGGPRNKQYF. The DNA for the CDR3 is TGCGCCAGCAGCCAAGACGGGGGACCCCGTAACAAGCAGTACTTC.

This chain uses TRBV11-2 with TRBJ2-1; D remains ambiguous. V was cut by 1 base and J by 0 bases, with 13 bases left in between. Germline CDR1 is SGHAT and CDR2 is FQNNGV. The CDR3 is made up of 17 amino acids. CDR3 sequence: CASSLALRQSSYNEQFF. The CDR3 region has the DNA TGTGCCAGCAGCTTAGCCCTTCGGCAAAGCTCCTACAATGAGCAGTTCTTC.

This clonotype was found a few times. The chain carries TRBV5-1 and TRBJ2-5; D is perhaps TRBD1 (5 bases). The length of the CDR3 is 14 residues. Trimming cost V 0 bases and J 5 bases, with 11 bases left between them. Germline values: CDR1 SGHRS, CDR2 YFSETQ. The CDR3 coding sequence is TGCGCCAGCAGCTTGGTCCAGGGTCAGGAGACCCAGTACTTC. Translating it yields CASSLVQGQETQYF.

Remarks on this clonotype: A junction end diverges from the germline sequence, so it may reflect a read error. The CDR3 loop reads CAGSRDPGTNYEQYF. The CDR3 nucleotides read TGCGCCGGCAGCCGAGATCCAGGGACAAACTACGAACAGTACTTC. V is TRBV4-1 and J is TRBJ2-7; D might be TRBD1 (6 bases). This CDR3 has 15 amino acids. In germline, CDR1 is MGHRA, CDR2 YSYEKL.

This clonotype was seen only once. The junction and the germline gene differ at one end; a read error may be behind it. The genes are TRBV11-2 and TRBJ2-3; D gene uncertain. This CDR3 region has 14 residues. Germline V lookup: CDR1 SGHAT, CDR2 FQNNGV. The CDR3 region is CVSSLVGSTDAQYF. DNA of the CDR3: TGTGTTAGCAGCTTAGTAGGTAGTACAGATGCGCAGTATTTT.

The chain links TRBV11-2 to TRBJ2-5, with 7 bases identical to TRBD2. V dropped 9 bases and J dropped 5; count of bases not matched to a gene: 6. Germline assignment: CDR1 SGHAT and CDR2 FQNNGV. The CDR3 is made up of 12 amino acids. The CDR3 nucleotides read TGTGCCAGTGTCGGACTAGGGGAGACCCAGTACTTC. It codes for CASVGLGETQYF.

This clonotype was counted between two and nine times. The CDR3 DNA is TGTGCCAGCAGGCCTACCGAGGGGGCTGAGGGGAGAAACACCATATATTTT. This sequence encodes CASRPTEGAEGRNTIYF. The J gene is TRBJ1-3, the V gene TRBV7-9; 7 bases map to TRBD1. The ends lost 6 bases at V and 5 bases at J; junction bases unmatched: 16. This CDR3 has 17 amino acids. Per the germline V gene, CDR1 is SEHNR and CDR2 is FQNEAQ (reference sequence).

As regards this clonotype: Given a much more abundant clone one base away, this may be a read error. The chain is built from TRBV6-5 and TRBJ1-2, with 8 nucleotides matching TRBD1. The germline CDR1 and CDR2 sequences are MNHEY and SVGAGI. The CDR3 spans 13 residues. CDR3: CAISRTGRQGYAF. CDR3 in DNA: TGTGCCATCAGCAGGACAGGGCGTCAGGGCTACGCCTTC.

This clonotype was detected many times. The V call is TRBV14, the J call TRBJ1-4, with 7 bases fitting TRBD1. The CDR3 runs 13 residues. In germline, CDR1 is SGHDN, CDR2 FVKESK. V gave up 3 bases and J gave up 10 bases; unmatched junction bases: 5. The CDR3: CASSHGTAGKLFF. The CDR3, as DNA: TGTGCCAGCAGCCATGGGACAGCAGGAAAACTGTTTTTT.

This clonotype was observed a handful of times. A read error may be the cause here, since a much bigger clone is one base away. The chain carries TRBV6-6 and TRBJ1-2; 8 nucleotides match TRBD1. CDR3 length: 15 amino acids. Per the germline V gene, CDR1 is MNHNY and CDR2 is SVGAGI (reference sequence). J gave up 4 bases and V 7 bases, and 11 bases lay outside the gene matches. The CDR3 coding sequence is TGTGCCAGCAATCCCGAAGGACAGGGATTCTATGGCTACACCTTC. Translating it yields CASNPEGQGFYGYTF.

The chain has TRBV10-3 and TRBJ1-1; the D gene is possibly TRBD1 (6 bases). Germline-derived CDR1 and CDR2 are ENHRY and SYGVKD. The CDR3 length is 15 residues. V was trimmed by 8 bases and J by 0 bases, leaving 16 bases between them. CDR3 sequence (DNA): TGTGCCATCGGAGGGACAAGGGATTTGAACACTGAAGCTTTCTTT. Translating gives CAIGGTRDLNTEAFF.

The CDR3 here is CASTSFSGMGEQFF. For the CDR3, the DNA is TGTGCCAGCACCTCCTTTAGCGGGATGGGTGAGCAGTTCTTC. The chain uses TRBV9 and TRBJ2-1; TRBD2 matches at 8 bases. The CDR3 has 14 amino acids. J gave up 9 bases and V 6 bases, and 11 bases lay outside the gene matches. The germline gives CDR1 SGDLS, CDR2 YYNGEE.

About this clonotype: One base away lies a much larger clone, so this may be a sequencing read error. This sequence joins TRBV28 and TRBJ2-6; TRBD1 is a possible D gene (5 bases). CDR1 and CDR2 from the germline V gene are MDHEN and SYDVKM. The CDR3 is made up of 15 amino acids. The CDR3 spells CASSLFTSGASVLTF. DNA of the CDR3: TGTGCCAGCAGTTTATTCACCTCTGGGGCCAGCGTCCTGACTTTC.

This clonotype was counted only a few times. A read error is possible here, since a much larger clone lies one base away. This chain uses TRBV4-1 with TRBJ2-7; D may be TRBD1 (5 bases). V shed 4 bases and J shed 3 bases, with 13 bases lying between them. The CDR3 is 14 amino acids. Germline CDR1 reads MGHRA; CDR2 reads YSYEKL. The CDR3 region is CASSLTVRGYEQYF. The DNA for the CDR3 is TGCGCCAGCAGCCTCACCGTAAGGGGCTACGAGCAGTACTTC.

Notes on this clonotype: The conserved phenylalanine or tryptophan is not found at the CDR3 terminus, so this likely reflects a read error. The CDR3 loop is CSARDSSGFSYEQYL. The CDR3 coding sequence is TGCAGTGCTCGGGACTCTAGCGGGTTCTCCTACGAGCAGTACTTG. The chain recombines TRBV20-1 with TRBJ2-7; 8 bases align to TRBD2. The CDR3 is 15 amino acids. V shed 5 bases and J 0 bases; nucleotides not matched to a gene: 9. Germline values: CDR1 DFQATT, CDR2 SNEGSKA (reference sequence).

This clonotype was counted between two and nine times. J is TRBJ2-3 and V is TRBV20-1, with unresolved D. The V end lost 5 bases, the J end lost 6 bases, and 18 bases lay between the germline ends. The CDR3 contains 14 residues. The germline V gene has CDR1 DFQATT and CDR2 SNEGSKA (reference sequence). In nucleotides, the CDR3 is TGCAGTGCTCGAACCTCCGGACGGGCGGATACGCAGTATTTT. Protein sequence: CSARTSGRADTQYF.

Concerning this clonotype: One end of the junction fails to match germline, which may point to a read error. This chain joins TRBV14 and TRBJ1-2; D call uncertain. Germline V gives CDR1 SGHDN, CDR2 FVKESK. The CDR3 consists of 15 residues. The CDR3 reads CASSQDSLSAYGHTF. The CDR3 DNA follows: TGTGCCAGCAGCCAAGACAGCTTATCAGCCTATGGCCACACCTTC.

About this clonotype itself: Its ends do not fully match the called genes, so a read error is possible. The chain couples TRBV11-3 to TRBJ2-1; D gene uncertain. The germline V gene has CDR1 SGHNT and CDR2 YENEEA. CDR3 length equals 13 residues. The chain's CDR3 is CASSSDVYNVQFF. CDR3 nucleotides: TGTGCCAGCAGCTCGGACGTTTACAATGTGCAGTTCTTC. Complete variable domain (other parts from reference TRBV11-3 and TRBJ2-1): EAGVVQSPRYKIIEKKQPVAFWCNPISGHNTLYWYLQNLGQGPELLIRYENEEAVDDSQLPKDRFSAERLKGVDSTLKIQPAELGDSAVYLCASSSDVYNVQFFGPGTRLTVL.

With respect to this clonotype: An end of the junction does not agree with germline; a read error may underlie this. V usage is TRBV6-1 and J usage is TRBJ2-3; no clear D gene. Germline values: CDR1 MNHNS, CDR2 SASEGT. CDR3 length: 15 amino acids. In DNA, the CDR3 is TGTCCCAGCAGTGATCTGGCCCTTAGCACAGATATGCAGTATTTT. Its translation is CPSSDLALSTDMQYF.

As for this clonotype: An end of the junction differs from the germline gene, which may be a read error. V and J are TRBV10-3 and TRBJ2-7; TRBD1 might be the D (6 bases). The CDR3 is made up of 16 amino acids. The germline V gene encodes CDR1 ENHRY and CDR2 SYGVKD. In nucleotides, the CDR3 is TGTGCCATCAGTATAGATGGGACAATTAGCTCCTACGGGCAGTACTTC. It translates to CAISIDGTISSYGQYF.

About this clonotype: One end of the junction does not line up with germline, which may come from a read error. The chain is built from TRBV5-1 and TRBJ2-3, with D perhaps TRBD1 or TRBD2 (7 bases each). Germline CDR1 SGHRS, CDR2 YFSETQ. This CDR3 comprises 16 residues. As DNA, the CDR3 is TGCGCCAGCAGCTTGGTCCAGGGAGGGGGCACAAATACGCAGTATTTT. Its protein product is CASSLVQGGGTNTQYF.